The T cell receptor beta chain described here comes from a study of blood T cell repertoires in COVID-19. The data were produced by immunoSEQ multiplex PCR, yet TCRdb's version contains in-frame clones alone and is incomplete. The sample contains about 80,000 clones, about 80% of which appear only once. J lost 3 bases, V lost 7 bases, and 8 bases had no gene match. Per germline, CDR1 MNHEY and CDR2 SVGAGI. This CDR3 has 15 amino acids. Sequenced sample: peripheral blood. The clonotype originates from a human donor in a cohort sampled during active COVID-19. The chain recombines TRBV6-5 with TRBJ1-3, with 8 bases identical to TRBD1. The CDR3 loop is CASTNGDRHGNTIYF. CDR3 nucleotide sequence: TGTGCCAGCACCAACGGGGACAGGCATGGAAACACCATATATTTT.